The 3 T cell receptor beta chains reported below all come from one sample, sequenced in a study of STAT5B mutations in CD4+ large granular lymphocyte leukemia. Sequencing was performed with immunoSEQ multiplex PCR; in TCRdb, only in-frame clones are kept and a portion is missing. This table holds over 25,000 clones, about two thirds found once. Specimen: CD4+ T cells from blood buffy coats. The receptors here all came from a human donor in good health.

For the CDR3, the DNA is TGTGCCAGCAGCTTAGGGGCAGGCGGGAACACTGAAGCTTTCTTT. It codes for CASSLGAGGNTEAFF. V usage is TRBV7-2 and J usage is TRBJ1-1; D gene uncertain. CDR1 and CDR2 (germline): SGHTA, FQGNSA. The V end was cut by 1 base, the J end by 1 base, with 10 bases between. This CDR3 has 15 residues.

V usage is TRBV6-1 and J usage is TRBJ2-7, with TRBD1 identical over 9 bases. The CDR3 length is 14 residues. J was trimmed by 0 bases and V by 3 bases; bases with no gene match: 0. Germline-derived CDR1 and CDR2 are MNHNS and SASEGT. CDR3 nucleotide sequence: TGTGCCAGCAGTGAGGGACAGGGCTCCTACGAGCAGTACTTC. Its protein is CASSEGQGSYEQYF.

The chain has TRBV6-6 and TRBJ1-2; possibly TRBD1 for D (5 bases). Germline V CDR1 and CDR2: MNHNY, SVGAGI (reference sequence). This CDR3 spans 13 amino acids. V lost 0 bases and J lost 8, with 10 bases in between. The CDR3 region is CASSYSMGRGYTF. The DNA of the CDR3 is TGTGCCAGCAGTTACTCGATGGGACGAGGCTACACCTTC.